Following are 3 T cell receptor beta chains from one sample sequenced in a study of CD8 T cells in ankylosing spondylitis. No antigen has been identified for these receptors. The study, taken as a whole, reports: Seemingly characteristic of ankylosing spondylitis blood was a TCR beta motif consisting of roughly 8 highly homologous variants.

MiXCR was run by TCRdb on the 5' RACE reads, yielding one entry per CDR3 protein. The sample includes roughly 400,000 distinct CDR3 sequences, more than 20% of them seen just once. Sequencing was carried out using blood, either unsorted or a sorted T cell fraction (not recorded which). These receptors all come from a male donor with ankylosing spondylitis.

V and J are TRBV11-2 and TRBJ1-4; D call uncertain. CDR3 size: 15 residues. V lost 1 base and J 5 bases, leaving 11 bases between the germline ends. CDR1 is SGHAT and CDR2 is FQNNGV in the germline V gene. The CDR3 reads CASSLAIGPNEKLFF. The DNA of the CDR3 is TGTGCCAGCAGCTTAGCCATCGGCCCAAATGAAAAACTGTTTTTT.

This rearrangement joins TRBV7-9 to TRBJ1-4; tentative D call: TRBD1 (5 bases). The germline gives CDR1 SEHNR, CDR2 FQNEAQ (reference sequence). This CDR3 is 15 amino acids long. Trimming stripped 5 bases from V and 4 bases from J, with 14 bases between. The CDR3 here is CASSTQTEYNEKLFF. CDR3 DNA sequence: TGTGCCAGCAGCACGCAGACAGAGTATAATGAAAAACTGTTTTTT.

V gene TRBV2 combines with J gene TRBJ2-1; D unresolved. CDR3 size: 12 residues. Between the trimmed V and J ends, which lost 3 bases and 12 bases, there was a span of 12 bases. Germline assignment: CDR1 SNHLY and CDR2 FYNNEI. As DNA, the CDR3 is TGTGCCAGCAGTGAGTACTCGACAACGCAGTTCTTC. Residues: CASSEYSTTQFF. The complete variable domain, with remaining parts taken from reference TRBV2 and TRBJ2-1, reads EPEVTQTPSHQVTQMGQEVILRCVPISNHLYFYWYRQILGQKVEFLVSFYNNEISEKSEIFDDQFSVERPDGSNFTLKIRSTKLEDSAMYFCASSEYSTTQFFGPGTRLTVL.